The clone carrying this T cell receptor beta chain was observed at least ten times. What it binds is unknown. This record belongs to a study of T cells in Graves' hyperthyroidism and ophthalmopathy. About the study: Once the initial diagnosis was made, peripheral blood was obtained before any treatment. Notes on the study in general: Most clonotypes that expanded in the thyroid above 0.001 also showed up in blood.

V dropped 5 bases and J dropped 5; count of bases not matched to a gene: 2. Germline-derived CDR1 and CDR2 are SGHAT and FQNNGV. The CDR3 contains 13 residues. RNA transcripts served as the template for amplifying TCR beta CDR3 regions. When the TCR CDR3 underwent first-round RT-PCR, the HTBI primer set was used. TCRdb redid the calling of the multiplex PCR reads with MiXCR, one entry per CDR3 protein. The table includes 250,000 or so distinct CDR3 sequences, nearly 15% detected once. The genes are TRBV11-2 and TRBJ2-2; 7 nucleotides line up with TRBD1. This sequence originates from a woman aged 50 to 60 with Graves' hyperthyroidism that later progressed to Graves' ophthalmopathy. Sequencing was done on a sample of blood. The CDR3 coding sequence is TGTGCCAGCAGCCGACAGGGAACCGGGGAGCTGTTTTTT. Its translation: CASSRQGTGELFF.